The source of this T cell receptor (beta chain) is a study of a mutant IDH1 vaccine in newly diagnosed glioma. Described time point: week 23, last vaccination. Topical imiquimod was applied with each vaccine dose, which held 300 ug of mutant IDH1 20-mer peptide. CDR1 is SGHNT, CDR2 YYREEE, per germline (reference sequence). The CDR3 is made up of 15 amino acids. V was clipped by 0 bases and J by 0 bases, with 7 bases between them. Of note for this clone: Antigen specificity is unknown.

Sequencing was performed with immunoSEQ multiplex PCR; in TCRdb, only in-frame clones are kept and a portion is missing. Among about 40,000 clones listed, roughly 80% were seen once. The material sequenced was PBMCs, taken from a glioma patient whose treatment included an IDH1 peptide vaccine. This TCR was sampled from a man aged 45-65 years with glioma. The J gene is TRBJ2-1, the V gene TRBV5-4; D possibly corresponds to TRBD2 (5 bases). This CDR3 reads CASSLGGGSYNEQFF. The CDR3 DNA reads TGTGCCAGCAGCTTGGGAGGAGGCTCCTACAATGAGCAGTTCTTC.